The rows below give T cell receptor beta chains drawn from one sample of a study of T cell changes during pregnancy in multiple sclerosis. Clones were sequenced by immunoSEQ multiplex PCR, and TCRdb holds only the in-frame ones, with some missing. The sample lists some 110,000 clones, approximately 90% occurring once. This material consisted of peripheral blood, taken in the third trimester of pregnancy. These receptors were collected from a female donor with multiple sclerosis, enrolled in a pregnancy study. CDR3s include the opening cysteine and the closing phenylalanine or tryptophan. Fields, in order: CDR3 protein, CDR3 DNA, clone size, J gene, D gene, V gene. D genes are given only for firm matches. Clone size is given for some rows only: seen once, a few or many times, or a class if the clone is expanded.

CDR3 protein: CASSLTEPKLFF; CDR3 DNA: TGTGCCAGCAGTTTGACAGAGCCTAAACTGTTTTTT; clone size: .; J gene: TRBJ1-4; D gene: .; V gene: TRBV6-8
CDR3 protein: CASKDPGVLTEAFF; CDR3 DNA: TGTGCCAGTAAGGACCCCGGGGTACTAACTGAAGCTTTCTTT; clone size: few; J gene: TRBJ1-1; D gene: .; V gene: TRBV19
CDR3 protein: CASRTGTSGSSYNEQFF; CDR3 DNA: TGTGCCAGCAGAACTGGGACTAGCGGCTCCTCCTACAATGAGCAGTTCTTC; clone size: .; J gene: TRBJ2-1; D gene: TRBD2; V gene: TRBV2
CDR3 protein: CASSIVGQGAPTRTDTQYF; CDR3 DNA: TGTGCCAGTAGTATCGTGGGACAGGGGGCACCGACTCGCACAGATACGCAGTATTTT; clone size: .; J gene: TRBJ2-3; D gene: TRBD1; V gene: TRBV19
CDR3 protein: CASRERREGRAFF; CDR3 DNA: TGCGCCAGCAGGGAACGCAGGGAGGGAAGAGCTTTCTTT; clone size: few; J gene: TRBJ1-1; D gene: .; V gene: TRBV10-2
CDR3 protein: CASSEFLGQILSGGPREFTDTQYF; CDR3 DNA: TGTGCCAGCAGTGAATTTTTGGGACAAATCTTGTCGGGAGGGCCTCGGGAATTCACAGATACGCAGTATTTT; clone size: .; J gene: TRBJ2-3; D gene: TRBD2; V gene: TRBV2
CDR3 protein: CASTFLAGYNEQFF; CDR3 DNA: TGTGCCAGCACTTTCCTAGCGGGTTACAATGAGCAGTTCTTC; clone size: .; J gene: TRBJ2-1; D gene: TRBD2; V gene: TRBV2
CDR3 protein: CASSREPAPETQYF; CDR3 DNA: TGTGCCAGCAGCCGGGAGCCCGCTCCGGAGACCCAGTACTTC; clone size: .; J gene: TRBJ2-5; D gene: .; V gene: TRBV5-4
CDR3 protein: CASSLATSGTNEQFF; CDR3 DNA: TGTGCCAGCAGCTTAGCGACTAGCGGCACCAATGAGCAGTTCTTC; clone size: .; J gene: TRBJ2-1; D gene: TRBD2; V gene: TRBV7-2
CDR3 protein: CASSLGGDTRYATNEKLFF; CDR3 DNA: TGCGCCAGCAGCTTGGGTGGGGACACCAGATATGCAACTAATGAAAAACTGTTTTTT; clone size: .; J gene: TRBJ1-4; D gene: .; V gene: TRBV5-1
CDR3 protein: CASSSPTAGNTIYF; CDR3 DNA: TGCGCCAGCAGCTCCCCGACAGCAGGAAACACCATATATTTT; clone size: .; J gene: TRBJ1-3; D gene: .; V gene: TRBV5-1
CDR3 protein: CASSKGLAGDEQYF; CDR3 DNA: TGTGCCAGCAGCAAAGGACTAGCGGGCGACGAGCAGTACTTC; clone size: .; J gene: TRBJ2-7; D gene: TRBD2; V gene: TRBV7-6
CDR3 protein: CASSLAASGDTDTQYF; CDR3 DNA: TGCGCCAGCAGCTTGGCCGCTAGCGGGGACACAGATACGCAGTATTTT; clone size: .; J gene: TRBJ2-3; D gene: TRBD2; V gene: TRBV5-1
CDR3 protein: CASSRTGRDGYTF; CDR3 DNA: TGTGCCAGCTCAAGGACAGGGCGGGATGGCTACACCTTC; clone size: .; J gene: TRBJ1-2; D gene: TRBD1; V gene: TRBV18
CDR3 protein: CASSPEGLYTGELFF; CDR3 DNA: TGCGCCAGCAGCCCGGAGGGGTTATACACCGGGGAGCTGTTTTTT; clone size: .; J gene: TRBJ2-2; D gene: .; V gene: TRBV5-1
CDR3 protein: CASTFTGGYTEAFF; CDR3 DNA: TGTGCCAGTACCTTTACGGGGGGGTACACTGAAGCTTTCTTT; clone size: once; J gene: TRBJ1-1; D gene: .; V gene: TRBV19
CDR3 protein: CASSLTGLDTYEQYF; CDR3 DNA: TGCGCCAGCAGTCTCACGGGACTAGACACCTACGAGCAGTACTTC; clone size: .; J gene: TRBJ2-7; D gene: TRBD2; V gene: TRBV5-1
CDR3 protein: CASSPATGGNEQFF; CDR3 DNA: TGTGCCAGCTCACCTGCAACAGGGGGCAATGAGCAGTTCTTC; clone size: .; J gene: TRBJ2-1; D gene: TRBD1; V gene: TRBV18
CDR3 protein: CASSLQDRVREKLFF; CDR3 DNA: TGCGCCAGCAGCCTCCAGGACAGGGTACGCGAAAAACTGTTTTTT; clone size: .; J gene: TRBJ1-4; D gene: TRBD1; V gene: TRBV4-1
CDR3 protein: CASSRLGTGGKLFF; CDR3 DNA: TGTGCCAGCAGCCGGTTGGGGACAGGGGGAAAACTGTTTTTT; clone size: .; J gene: TRBJ1-4; D gene: TRBD1; V gene: TRBV14
CDR3 protein: CASSRQVNQPQHF; CDR3 DNA: TGTGCCAGCAGCCGACAGGTTAATCAGCCCCAGCATTTT; clone size: .; J gene: TRBJ1-5; D gene: .; V gene: TRBV6-5
CDR3 protein: CASSTTGGTEAFF; CDR3 DNA: TGTGCCAGCAGCACAACAGGGGGCACTGAAGCTTTCTTT; clone size: .; J gene: TRBJ1-1; D gene: TRBD1; V gene: TRBV6-6
CDR3 protein: CASSWGQGKGNEQFF; CDR3 DNA: TGTGCCAGCAGTTGGGGACAGGGGAAGGGCAATGAGCAGTTCTTC; clone size: .; J gene: TRBJ2-1; D gene: TRBD1; V gene: TRBV7-6
CDR3 protein: CASSLFGQGADEQYF; CDR3 DNA: TGTGCCAGCTCCCTCTTCGGACAGGGGGCGGACGAGCAGTACTTC; clone size: .; J gene: TRBJ2-7; D gene: TRBD1; V gene: TRBV18
CDR3 protein: CASSQGTGFYEQYF; CDR3 DNA: TGTGCCAGCAGCCAGGGGACCGGTTTTTACGAGCAGTACTTC; clone size: .; J gene: TRBJ2-7; D gene: .; V gene: TRBV5-6
CDR3 protein: CASKEPGVETEAFF; CDR3 DNA: TGTGCCAGCAAGGAACCAGGGGTTGAAACTGAAGCTTTCTTT; clone size: .; J gene: TRBJ1-1; D gene: .; V gene: TRBV25-1
CDR3 protein: CASSLGGQGEKTQYF; CDR3 DNA: TGCGCCAGCAGCTTGGGAGGACAGGGGGAGAAGACCCAGTACTTC; clone size: .; J gene: TRBJ2-5; D gene: TRBD1; V gene: TRBV5-1
CDR3 protein: CASSLVGTNEKLFF; CDR3 DNA: TGCGCCAGCAGCTTGGTCGGGACTAATGAAAAACTGTTTTTT; clone size: .; J gene: TRBJ1-4; D gene: .; V gene: TRBV5-1
CDR3 protein: CASSPGSGQGLVRQFF; CDR3 DNA: TGTGCCAGCTCACCCGGGTCGGGACAGGGACTGGTGAGGCAGTTCTTC; clone size: .; J gene: TRBJ2-1; D gene: TRBD1; V gene: TRBV18
CDR3 protein: CASSSGQNYGYTF; CDR3 DNA: TGTGCCAGCAGCTCGGGACAGAACTATGGCTACACCTTC; clone size: .; J gene: TRBJ1-2; D gene: TRBD1; V gene: TRBV7-2
CDR3 protein: CASSLFRGNTGELFF; CDR3 DNA: TGTGCCAGCTCACTATTTAGGGGAAACACCGGGGAGCTGTTTTTT; clone size: .; J gene: TRBJ2-2; D gene: .; V gene: TRBV18
CDR3 protein: CASSPPDRGKSEAFF; CDR3 DNA: TGTGCCAGCAGTCCCCCCGACAGGGGGAAGTCCGAAGCTTTCTTT; clone size: .; J gene: TRBJ1-1; D gene: TRBD1; V gene: TRBV7-3
CDR3 protein: CASSLLAGGPDTQYF; CDR3 DNA: TGTGCCAGCAGTTTATTGGCGGGGGGCCCAGATACGCAGTATTTT; clone size: .; J gene: TRBJ2-3; D gene: TRBD2; V gene: TRBV27
CDR3 protein: CASSLGGTSAPDTQYF; CDR3 DNA: TGCGCCAGCAGCTTGGGCGGGACTAGTGCCCCGGATACGCAGTATTTT; clone size: .; J gene: TRBJ2-3; D gene: TRBD2; V gene: TRBV5-1
CDR3 protein: CASSGLKASYNSPLHF; CDR3 DNA: TGTGCCAGCAGCGGACTCAAGGCCTCCTATAATTCACCCCTCCACTTT; clone size: .; J gene: TRBJ1-6; D gene: .; V gene: TRBV7-6
CDR3 protein: CASSLAQTAYLGTQHF; CDR3 DNA: TGTGCCAGCAGCTTGGCCCAGACAGCCTACCTGGGGACCCAGCATTTT; clone size: .; J gene: TRBJ1-5; D gene: .; V gene: TRBV5-5
CDR3 protein: CASTRDNTDTQYF; CDR3 DNA: TGTGCCAGTACGAGGGATAACACAGATACGCAGTATTTT; clone size: .; J gene: TRBJ2-3; D gene: .; V gene: TRBV19
CDR3 protein: CASSDNSGRLQFF; CDR3 DNA: TGCGCCAGCAGTGATAATAGCGGGAGATTGCAGTTCTTC; clone size: .; J gene: TRBJ2-1; D gene: TRBD2; V gene: TRBV10-1
CDR3 protein: CASSLSPAGAGQPQHF; CDR3 DNA: TGTGCCAGCTCACTATCTCCGGCGGGGGCTGGTCAGCCCCAGCATTTT; clone size: .; J gene: TRBJ1-5; D gene: .; V gene: TRBV18
CDR3 protein: CASSYSRGGRSYGYTF; CDR3 DNA: TGTGCCAGCAGTTACTCGAGGGGGGGTAGGAGCTATGGCTACACCTTC; clone size: .; J gene: TRBJ1-2; D gene: .; V gene: TRBV6-5
CDR3 protein: CASSLGRGETQYF; CDR3 DNA: TGTGCCAGCAGCTTAGGCAGGGGAGAGACCCAGTACTTC; clone size: .; J gene: TRBJ2-5; D gene: .; V gene: TRBV7-9
CDR3 protein: CASSSRGGTEAFF; CDR3 DNA: TGTGCCAGCAGCTCTCGGGGAGGCACTGAAGCTTTCTTT; clone size: .; J gene: TRBJ1-1; D gene: .; V gene: TRBV7-3
CDR3 protein: CASSFGEDGYTF; CDR3 DNA: TGTGCCAGCAGCTTTGGTGAGGATGGCTACACCTTC; clone size: .; J gene: TRBJ1-2; D gene: .; V gene: TRBV7-9
CDR3 protein: CASSQDRNYGYTF; CDR3 DNA: TGTGCCAGCAGCCAAGACAGAAACTATGGCTACACCTTC; clone size: .; J gene: TRBJ1-2; D gene: .; V gene: TRBV4-2
CDR3 protein: CASSDYQGYEKLFF; CDR3 DNA: TGTGCCAGCAGTGACTATCAGGGTTACGAAAAACTGTTTTTT; clone size: .; J gene: TRBJ1-4; D gene: .; V gene: TRBV6-4
CDR3 protein: CASTHRAGGPSDTQYF; CDR3 DNA: TGTGCCAGCACCCATCGAGCGGGAGGGCCCTCAGATACGCAGTATTTT; clone size: .; J gene: TRBJ2-3; D gene: TRBD2; V gene: TRBV7-9
CDR3 protein: CASSNPSVNTGELFF; CDR3 DNA: TGCGCCAGCAGCAACCCTTCAGTTAACACCGGGGAGCTGTTTTTT; clone size: .; J gene: TRBJ2-2; D gene: .; V gene: TRBV5-1
CDR3 protein: CASSVGQGAGNEKLFF; CDR3 DNA: TGTGCCAGCAGCGTGGGACAGGGGGCTGGTAATGAAAAACTGTTTTTT; clone size: .; J gene: TRBJ1-4; D gene: TRBD1; V gene: TRBV9
CDR3 protein: CASSGGLAGGLETQYF; CDR3 DNA: TGTGCCAGCAGTGGAGGACTAGCGGGAGGATTAGAGACCCAGTACTTC; clone size: .; J gene: TRBJ2-5; D gene: TRBD2; V gene: TRBV6-1
CDR3 protein: CAISERGTNTGELFF; CDR3 DNA: TGTGCCATCAGTGAGAGGGGGACGAACACCGGGGAGCTGTTTTTT; clone size: .; J gene: TRBJ2-2; D gene: .; V gene: TRBV10-3
CDR3 protein: CAANQGPDYEQYF; CDR3 DNA: TGTGCTGCCAACCAGGGGCCTGACTACGAGCAGTACTTC; clone size: once; J gene: TRBJ2-7; D gene: .; V gene: TRBV30
CDR3 protein: CASSLGGQQNEKLFF; CDR3 DNA: TGCGCCAGCAGCTTGGGGGGACAACAAAATGAAAAACTGTTTTTT; clone size: .; J gene: TRBJ1-4; D gene: .; V gene: TRBV5-1